Listed here are 19 T cell receptor beta chains from one sample, sequenced in a study of regulatory T cells in long-lasting Graves disease. The sample's time point: newly diagnosed GD, antithyroid drugs for less than 3 months. From RNA extracted from PBMCs, the TCR library was made. According to the study, TCR beta libraries were built with iRepertoire HTBI primers and CDR3-region Arm-PCR. TCRdb re-derived calls from the multiplex PCR reads in MiXCR, one entry per CDR3 protein. The sample holds roughly 610,000 distinct CDR3 sequences, approximately 15% seen once. These data also formed part of another study, on T cells in Graves' hyperthyroidism and ophthalmopathy.

This material consisted of peripheral blood mononuclear cells (PBMCs), taken at new diagnosis, from a patient treated with antithyroid drugs. The receptor set was obtained from a young woman with Graves disease.

This clonotype has a count of ten or more. The rearrangement uses TRBV27 and TRBJ2-1; 10 bases are a match to TRBD1. CDR3 size: 17 residues. Germline CDR1 MNHEY, CDR2 SMNVEV (reference sequence). V was pared by 6 bases and J by 7 bases, with 15 bases of the junction left unmatched. The CDR3 DNA sequence: TGTGCCAGCAGCGGGCTCAATCCGGGACAGGGGATTAATGAGCAGTTCTTC. Amino acids: CASSGLNPGQGINEQFF.

The chain carries TRBV10-3 and TRBJ2-7, with a tentative D call TRBD1 (6 bases). This CDR3 comprises 17 residues. Trimming cost V 3 bases and J 3 bases, with 21 bases left between them. Per the germline V gene, CDR1 is ENHRY and CDR2 is SYGVKD. CDR3 bases: TGTGCCATCAGTGAAGGCAGCCCCCGGACAGTATACTACGAGCAGTACTTC. Its translation is CAISEGSPRTVYYEQYF.

This chain uses TRBV4-1 with TRBJ1-3, with a weak D call TRBD1 (5 bases). V lost 2 bases and J lost 5, with 19 bases in between. The CDR3 is made up of 17 amino acids. Germline-derived CDR1 and CDR2 are MGHRA and YSYEKL. The CDR3 protein is CASSQPRGDWARNTIYF. Written as DNA, the CDR3 is TGCGCCAGCAGCCAACCCCGGGGGGACTGGGCGCGAAACACCATATATTTT.

The J gene is TRBJ2-3, the V gene TRBV6-1; TRBD2 agrees at 8 bases. With V trimmed by 8 bases and J by 3 bases, 10 bases remained unmatched. The CDR3 covers 15 residues. CDR1 and CDR2 from the germline V gene are MNHNS and SASEGT. The CDR3, as DNA: TGTGCCAGCGTATCCGGGGGGGCCGGTACAGATACGCAGTATTTT. Translating gives CASVSGGAGTDTQYF.

There are many counts of this clonotype. The chain uses TRBV6-2 or TRBV6-3 and TRBJ2-7; the D gene could be TRBD1 or TRBD2 (6 bases each). V was trimmed by 5 bases and J by 5 bases, leaving 22 bases between them. Germline CDR1 reads MNHEY; CDR2 reads SVGEGT. The CDR3 has 16 amino acids. CDR3 in DNA: TGTGCCAGCAGTGAAAATACGGGGGCGCTGGGCCACGAGCAGTACTTC. It translates to CASSENTGALGHEQYF.

This chain links TRBV11-2 with TRBJ2-7; weak D call: TRBD1 (5 bases). V lost 3 bases, J lost 6 bases, and 15 bases lay in between. The CDR3 sequence is 14 residues long. Germline CDR1 reads SGHAT; CDR2 reads FQNNGV. CDR3 sequence (DNA): TGTGCCAGCAGCTTTGGGGCTACGGCCCCCGAGCAGTACTTC. Amino acid sequence: CASSFGATAPEQYF.

This chain links TRBV24-1 with TRBJ2-4, with 8 nucleotides matching TRBD1. From germline, CDR1 is KGHDR and CDR2 SFDVKD. V was clipped by 4 bases and J by 3 bases; unmatched bases: 13. This CDR3 region has 18 residues. The CDR3 DNA reads TGTGCCACCAGTGAACCCACGAGGACAGGGTCGGGCAAAAACATTCAGTACTTC. It is translated as CATSEPTRTGSGKNIQYF.

The chain joins TRBV3-1 to TRBJ2-3; a weak D match, TRBD2 (5 bases). The CDR3 totals 15 residues. Germline lookup yields CDR1 LGHDT and CDR2 YNNKEL (reference sequence). Between the trimmed V and J ends, which lost 7 bases and 0 bases, there was a span of 14 bases. The CDR3 loop is CASKSGSVSTDTQYF. CDR3 DNA: TGTGCCAGCAAGAGTGGTAGCGTCAGCACAGATACGCAGTATTTT.

This clonotype has more than one count but fewer than ten. One end of the junction fails to match germline, which may point to a read error. The CDR3 reads CASSLTSGVGERF. The CDR3 DNA follows: TGCGCCAGCAGCTTAACTAGCGGTGTCGGGGAGAGGTTC. The rearrangement uses TRBV5-1 and TRBJ2-1; the match to TRBD2 covers 8 bases. Germline-derived CDR1 and CDR2 are SGHRS and YFSETQ. The CDR3 has 13 amino acids.

This clonotype has at least ten counts. The V call is TRBV2, the J call TRBJ2-7; TRBD2 might be the D (5 bases). V lost 1 base and J 2 bases, leaving 12 bases between the germline ends. The CDR3 has 15 amino acids. Germline V gene lookup returns CDR1 SNHLY and CDR2 FYNNEI. The DNA of the CDR3 is TGTGCCAGCAGTGAAGAGAGGGTTCTTGCCTACGAGCAGTACTTC. It translates to CASSEERVLAYEQYF. Looking up the rest from reference TRBV2 and TRBJ2-7 gives the full variable domain: EPEVTQTPSHQVTQMGQEVILRCVPISNHLYFYWYRQILGQKVEFLVSFYNNEISEKSEIFDDQFSVERPDGSNFTLKIRSTKLEDSAMYFCASSEERVLAYEQYFGPGTRLTVT.

This chain connects TRBV7-9 to TRBJ1-5, with unresolved D. Germline CDR1 SEHNR, CDR2 FQNEAQ (reference sequence). Trimming pared 0 bases from V and 9 bases from J, leaving 6 bases between. The CDR3 sequence is 12 residues long. CDR3 sequence: CASSLADGPQHF. DNA of the CDR3: TGTGCCAGCAGCTTAGCCGACGGGCCCCAGCATTTT.

Ten or more counts support this clonotype. This chain links TRBV2 with TRBJ1-6; D call uncertain. Germline CDR1 is SNHLY and CDR2 is FYNNEI. The CDR3 loop spans 13 amino acids. Trimming took 7 bases from V and 7 from J, leaving 11 bases between them. The CDR3 region is CASNPASNSPLHF. DNA of the CDR3: TGTGCCAGCAATCCGGCTTCGAATTCACCCCTCCACTTT.

The table lists this clonotype with a few counts. In nucleotides, the CDR3 is TGTGCCAGCAGTAAGAGGACCTCCCCCCAGTACTTC. Amino acids: CASSKRTSPQYF. This chain uses TRBV28 with TRBJ2-5; unclear D gene. The V gene's germline CDR1 is MDHEN and CDR2 SYDVKM. The CDR3 has 12 amino acids. The V end lost 5 bases, the J end lost 9 bases, and 13 bases lay between the germline ends.

This clonotype was picked up many times. The DNA for the CDR3 is TGTGCCAGAGCGGGACAATCTAACTATGGCTACACCTTC. Translated, it gives CARAGQSNYGYTF. The genes are TRBV2 and TRBJ1-2; possible D gene TRBD1, 6 bases. Germline V gene lookup returns CDR1 SNHLY and CDR2 FYNNEI. The CDR3 runs 13 residues. The germline V and J ends were trimmed by 9 bases and 0 bases, with 11 bases remaining between them.

In this sample, this clonotype turned up many times. V gene TRBV6-1 combines with J gene TRBJ2-2; D is possibly TRBD2 (7 bases). Trimming removed 8 bases from V and 1 base from J, with 17 bases in between. The CDR3 runs to 16 residues. The germline V gene has CDR1 MNHNS and CDR2 SASEGT. CDR3 coding DNA: TGTGCCAGCGGGCACGGGGGGACACTGAACACCGGGGAGCTGTTTTTT. It encodes CASGHGGTLNTGELFF.

Remarks on this clonotype: A much larger clone is a single base away; this may be a read error. The CDR3 does not close with the conserved phenylalanine or tryptophan, likely indicating a read error. The rearrangement joins TRBV29-1 to TRBJ2-7; D might be TRBD2 (6 bases). The germline gives CDR1 SQVTM, CDR2 ANQGSEA. Trimming pared 3 bases from V and 0 bases from J, leaving 12 bases between. This CDR3 region has 14 residues. This chain's CDR3 is CSVESGQPSYEQYL. The DNA of the CDR3 is TGCAGCGTTGAGAGCGGGCAGCCCTCCTACGAGCAGTACCTC.

The genes are TRBV10-2 and TRBJ2-5, with 8 bases matching TRBD1. The CDR3 sequence is 17 residues long. Trimming cost V 8 bases and J 2 bases; bases outside gene matches: 16. Looked up from germline, CDR1 is WSHSY and CDR2 is SAAADI. CDR3 coding DNA: TGCGCCAGCCGTCCCCGGCTGGGACAGGAACTTCAAGAGACCCAGTACTTC. Translation gives CASRPRLGQELQETQYF.

A few counts support this clonotype. The chain uses TRBV3-1 and TRBJ1-2; D may be TRBD1 (6 bases). CDR3 length equals 14 residues. Trimming cost V 2 bases and J 2 bases, with 9 bases left between them. In germline, CDR1 is LGHDT, CDR2 YNNKEL (reference sequence). The CDR3 DNA reads as TGTGCCAGCAGCCAACGGACAGTGAACTATGGCTACACCTTC. Its translation is CASSQRTVNYGYTF.

The rearrangement joins TRBV3-1 to TRBJ2-4, with D perhaps TRBD2 (6 bases). The V end lost 0 bases, the J end lost 7 bases, and 13 bases lay between the germline ends. This CDR3 is built from 15 residues. CDR1 is LGHDT, CDR2 YNNKEL, per germline (reference sequence). This CDR3 reads CASSQDIAGPNIQYF. In DNA, the CDR3 is TGTGCCAGCAGCCAAGATATTGCGGGGCCCAACATTCAGTACTTC. The full variable domain, rest sourced from reference TRBV3-1 and TRBJ2-4, is DTAVSQTPKYLVTQMGNDKSIKCEQNLGHDTMYWYKQDSKKFLKIMFSYNNKELIINETVPNRFSPKSPDKAHLNLHINSLELGDSAVYFCASSQDIAGPNIQYFGAGTRLSVL.